Listed below are T cell receptor beta chains from one sample, sequenced in a study of cytomegalovirus exposure and HLA in healthy donors. Profiled with immunoSEQ multiplex PCR; TCRdb holds only in-frame clones, not every one. The sample shows 200,000 to 250,000 clones, around 73% of them seen only once. Sequencing was carried out using PBMCs. These receptors were taken from a male donor in good health and CMV-seronegative. CDR3s include the opening cysteine and the closing phenylalanine or tryptophan. Fields, in order: V gene, J gene, CDR3 protein.

TRBV7-9	TRBJ1-3	CSSSSPTGSARGNTIYF
TRBV18	TRBJ2-7	CASSPPDRSYEQYF
TRBV6-5	TRBJ2-7	CASSYPHSYEQYF
TRBV6-1	TRBJ1-5	CASSPNSGQPQHF
TRBV18	TRBJ2-3	CASSPLSREAGDTQYF
TRBV2	TRBJ2-7	CASSFNYEQYF
TRBV11-2	TRBJ1-2	CASSPFGEGYTF
TRBV21-1	TRBJ2-7	CASSKDPASGIDEQYF
TRBV28	TRBJ1-4	CASSEGQGGLAEKLFF
TRBV7-9	TRBJ1-1	CASSLASGEAFF
TRBV18	TRBJ2-7	CASSPVNAAAVYEQYF
TRBV5-1	TRBJ2-1	CASSYIAGGVNEQFF
TRBV19	TRBJ2-1	CASSVLRTRSYNEQFF
TRBV7-6	TRBJ2-1	CASSPPGLLRYNEQFF
TRBV19	TRBJ2-3	CASKVAPYSTDTQYF
TRBV7-9	.	CASSPGTSGRYDEQYF
TRBV11-3	TRBJ2-5	CASSFGEGGGETQYF